This entry lists 16 T cell receptor beta chains sequenced from one sample in a study of T cell clones after liver transplantation. The repertoire was sequenced with immunoSEQ multiplex PCR; TCRdb's copy has only in-frame clones and lacks some. Of about 75,000 clones in the sample, more than 90% were seen once. Sequenced material: CD4+ T cells from blood, taken before liver transplant. Receptors were obtained from a human donor who received a liver transplant.

The CDR3 is CASSELGTGGTYGYTF. CDR3 nucleotides: TGTGCCAGCAGTGAATTGGGGACAGGGGGGACCTATGGCTACACCTTC. The J gene is TRBJ1-2, the V gene TRBV25-1, with 11 bases aligning to TRBD1. CDR1 MGHDK and CDR2 SYGVNS come from the germline V gene. The trim removed 1 base at V and 4 bases at J, leaving 5 bases unmatched. The CDR3 spans 16 residues.

This sequence joins TRBV7-3 and TRBJ2-1, with D hard to call. There are 13 residues in the CDR3. V lost 5 bases to trimming and J lost 6 bases, with 11 bases between them. Germline V lookup: CDR1 SGHTA, CDR2 FQGTGA. This CDR3 is CASSQTTLNEQFF. CDR3 nucleotide sequence: TGTGCCAGCAGCCAAACGACCCTCAATGAGCAGTTCTTC.

This clone has more than one count but fewer than ten. V usage is TRBV7-2 and J usage is TRBJ2-7; TRBD2 matches at 9 bases. The CDR3 sequence is 15 residues long. Germline CDR1 SGHTA, CDR2 FQGNSA. The junction had 6 bases not matched to a gene; V was cut back by 6 bases and J by 0 bases. The CDR3 DNA follows: TGTGCCAGCAGTTATAGCGGGAGCCTCTCCTACGAGCAGTACTTC. It is translated as CASSYSGSLSYEQYF.

The chain is built from TRBV18 and TRBJ1-5; D ambiguous. The V gene lost 5 bases and the J gene lost 4 bases, with 18 bases spanning the gap. Germline V gives CDR1 KGHSH, CDR2 LQKENI. The CDR3 has 16 amino acids. CDR3 amino acids: CASSSLASIGNQPQHF. For the CDR3, the DNA is TGTGCCAGCTCATCATTGGCATCGATTGGGAATCAGCCCCAGCATTTT.

The CDR3 is CASSLVADTDTQYF. CDR3 sequence (DNA): TGTGCCAGCAGCTTAGTGGCAGACACAGATACGCAGTATTTT. The rearrangement joins TRBV7-8 to TRBJ2-3, with D unresolved. Germline CDR1 is SGHVS and CDR2 is FQNEAQ. This CDR3 comprises 14 residues. Between the trimmed V and J ends, which lost 1 base and 2 bases, there was a span of 7 bases.

The table lists this clone with a few counts. This chain links TRBV19 with TRBJ1-5, with 7 bases identical to TRBD1. Germline V gene data show CDR1 as LNHDA and CDR2 as SQIVND (reference sequence). The CDR3 is 17 amino acids. The ends lost 3 bases at V and 2 bases at J; junction bases unmatched: 10. CDR3 region: CASSINKARGGNQPQHF. The DNA of the CDR3 is TGTGCCAGTAGTATTAATAAAGCCAGGGGGGGCAATCAGCCCCAGCATTTT.

The rearrangement joins TRBV14 to TRBJ1-4; 10 bases are a match to TRBD1. The CDR3 totals 16 residues. CDR1 and CDR2 from the germline V gene are SGHDN and FVKESK. The V segment lost 2 bases and the J segment 8 bases; nucleotides outside the gene matches: 8. The CDR3 loop reads CASSQPGQGNIEKLFF. In DNA, the CDR3 is TGTGCCAGCAGCCAACCGGGACAGGGGAATATAGAAAAACTGTTTTTT.

This chain joins TRBV7-3 and TRBJ2-3; no clear D. From germline, CDR1 is SGHTA and CDR2 FQGTGA. V was pared by 4 bases and J by 4 bases, with 9 bases between. The CDR3 consists of 13 residues. As DNA, the CDR3 is TGTGCCAGCAGCTCCTTCGTCCCAGATACGCAGTATTTT. As protein: CASSSFVPDTQYF.

CDR3 protein: CASSFQGRGFYEQYF. CDR3 nucleotides: TGTGCCAGCAGTTTCCAGGGCAGGGGTTTCTACGAGCAGTACTTC. The J gene is TRBJ2-7, the V gene TRBV27; D possibly corresponds to TRBD1 (6 bases). Trimming removed 3 bases from V and 3 bases from J, with 15 bases in between. The CDR3 has 15 residues. Germline V gives CDR1 MNHEY, CDR2 SMNVEV (reference sequence).

This rearrangement joins TRBV18 to TRBJ2-2, with D perhaps TRBD2 (6 bases). Germline assignment: CDR1 KGHSH and CDR2 LQKENI. The CDR3 is made up of 16 amino acids. The germline V and J ends were trimmed by 3 bases and 6 bases, with 17 bases remaining between them. CDR3 nucleotide sequence: TGTGCCAGCTCACCCCCGGCCGTATCGGGGGCCGGGGAGCTGTTTTTT. Protein sequence: CASSPPAVSGAGELFF.

The chain is built from TRBV27 and TRBJ2-5; 12 bases agree with TRBD2. V lost 6 bases to trimming and J lost 5 bases; unmatched junction nucleotides: 7. The CDR3 length is 15 residues. Germline CDR1 reads MNHEY; CDR2 reads SMNVEV (reference sequence). The CDR3 nucleotides read TGTGCCAGCAGGCGGACTAGCGGGAATTATGAGACCCAGTACTTC. Translating it yields CASRRTSGNYETQYF.

The V gene is TRBV7-3, the J gene TRBJ2-3; the D call may be TRBD1 or TRBD2 (5 bases each). Trimming stripped 2 bases from V and 3 bases from J, with 15 bases between. Per the germline V gene, CDR1 is SGHTA and CDR2 is FQGTGA. The CDR3 is 16 residues long. CDR3 DNA: TGTGCCAGCAGCTTACGGGGACCCGGGGATACAGATACGCAGTATTTT. Protein product: CASSLRGPGDTDTQYF.

The chain employs TRBV6-5 and TRBJ1-4, with a weak D call TRBD1 (5 bases). V was trimmed by 0 bases and J by 5 bases, leaving 10 bases between them. The CDR3 has 15 amino acids. Germline CDR1 reads MNHEY; CDR2 reads SVGAGI. Here the CDR3 DNA reads TGTGCCAGCAGTTACTCTTGGGGGAGGAATGAAAAACTGTTTTTT. It encodes CASSYSWGRNEKLFF.

V and J are TRBV7-9 and TRBJ2-5; D ambiguous. CDR3 size: 13 residues. V was trimmed by 0 bases and J by 2 bases, leaving 4 bases between them. Germline assignment: CDR1 SEHNR and CDR2 FQNEAQ (reference sequence). The CDR3 DNA sequence: TGTGCCAGCAGCTTAGCGCAGCAAGAGACCCAGTACTTC. It is translated as CASSLAQQETQYF.

This chain links TRBV6-5 with TRBJ1-3; possible D gene TRBD1, 5 bases. V was trimmed by 2 bases and J by 0 bases, leaving 5 bases between them. This CDR3 has 14 residues. Germline CDR1 and CDR2: MNHEY and SVGAGI. In DNA, the CDR3 is TGTGCCAGCAGTTACGACAGCTCTGGAAACACCATATATTTT. As protein: CASSYDSSGNTIYF.

The table lists this clone with a count of one. J is TRBJ1-2 and V is TRBV12-1; the table's D call, TRBD1, was not checked against the DNA. TRBV12-1 is labeled a pseudogene. The CDR3 spans 15 residues. The CDR3 region has the DNA TGTGCCAGCAGCTCAGGGACAGCCCTTAACTATGGCTACACCTTC. This translates into CASSSGTALNYGYTF.